This T cell receptor (beta chain) appears in the sequencing data of a study of blood T cells in healthy people across ages. Points from the study as a whole: Naive CD4+ cell counts and diversity both ran higher in long-lived than in aged donors.

Drawing of peripheral blood yielded roughly 10 milliliters from each donor. A second about 7 to 11 cycle PCR used barcoded and J-beta primers. One entry per CDR3 protein, called by TCRdb with MiXCR from the 5' RACE reads. The sample yields 550,000 to 650,000 distinct CDR3 sequences, roughly 31% seen once. The CDR3 runs to 18 residues. Trimming took 4 bases from V and 2 from J; bases not matched to a gene: 16. Germline V CDR1 and CDR2: GTSNPN, SVGIG (reference sequence). Remarks on this clonotype: Its antigen is not known.

The sequence derives from an elderly woman in good health. Sequencing input: blood. J is TRBJ2-2 and V is TRBV30; 7 nucleotides align to TRBD2. The CDR3 region is CAWNMGWSSGRNTGELFF. Written as DNA, the CDR3 is TGTGCCTGGAATATGGGGTGGTCTAGCGGTCGTAACACCGGGGAGCTGTTTTTT. Using reference TRBV30 and TRBJ2-2 for the parts outside the CDR3, the full variable domain is SQTIHQWPATLVQPVGSPLSLECTVEGTSNPNLYWYRQAAGRGLQLLFYSVGIGQISSEVPQNLSASRPQDRQFILSSKKLLLSDSGFYLCAWNMGWSSGRNTGELFFGEGSRLTVL.